This T cell receptor (beta chain) originates from a study of CD8+CD57+ T cells in acquired aplastic anemia. Study background: Sorted cells (CD4+ and CD8+) yielded DNA amounts that averaged about 2.9 ug. Read counts for CD4+ cells (from healthy donors) averaged roughly 10 million.

TCR beta VDJ and CDR3 profiling used genomic DNA as template. TCRdb passed the reads through MiXCR, listing each CDR3 protein once. Among more than 150,000 distinct CDR3 sequences listed, under 55% were seen once. This clonotype occurred a few times. The antigen remains unidentified. Study outcomes and limitations: In CD8+ cells, Simpson's diversity showed no significant difference between patients and controls. Some 30 was the count of CD8+ CDR3 sequences that patients shared with controls.

The clonotype comes from a human donor in good health. What was sequenced was sorted CD4+, CD8+, or CD8+CD57+ T cells (not recorded which) from PBMCs.

CDR3 sequence reads: CASRGWGRSLNYGYTF. The CDR3 nucleotides are TGTGCCAGCAGGGGATGGGGCAGGTCACTGAACTATGGCTACACCTTC. The V gene is TRBV27, the J gene TRBJ1-2; D is perhaps TRBD1 (5 bases). V was cut by 6 bases and J by 2 bases, with 19 bases left in between. Germline CDR1 MNHEY, CDR2 SMNVEV (reference sequence). The CDR3 consists of 16 residues.